The entry below gives a single T cell receptor beta chain sequence along with its context. Its cognate antigen is unknown. The data were taken from a study of coeliac disease. Study-level points and caveats: Lower clonality than controls marked TRB and TRG repertoires from active celiac intraepithelial and lamina propria samples.

Profiled with immunoSEQ multiplex PCR; TCRdb holds only in-frame clones, not every one. This sample yields several thousand clones, of which around three fifths are seen a single time; around 10% belongs to the top ten. V dropped 1 base and J dropped 3 bases, with 8 bases sitting between them. This CDR3 has 14 amino acids. The germline CDR1 and CDR2 sequences are SGHNT and YYREEE (reference sequence). This TCR derives from a woman aged 55-75 years with celiac disease. The genes are TRBV5-4 and TRBJ2-1, with TRBD2 as a possible D gene (6 bases). Source material: intraepithelial lymphocytes from the gut. The CDR3 is CASSLKGGYNEQFF. CDR3 DNA: TGTGCCAGCAGCTTGAAGGGAGGCTACAATGAGCAGTTCTTC.